Presented here are 24 T cell receptor beta chains from one specimen sequenced in a study of T cells and copy number aberrations in small-cell lung cancer. Here immunoSEQ multiplex PCR was the method, and the copy in TCRdb shows in-frame clones only, minus some. The sample contains over 5,000 clones, about 72% of which appear only once. Material: tumor tissue. These receptor sequences come from a man between 45 and 60 years old with small cell lung cancer.

This rearrangement joins TRBV14 to TRBJ2-7; D is unclear. The CDR3 has 14 amino acids. From germline, CDR1 is SGHDN and CDR2 FVKESK. The V and J ends lost 7 bases and 2 bases respectively, with 15 bases between them. The CDR3 is CASTISPAAYEQYF. The CDR3, as DNA: TGTGCCAGCACCATTTCTCCGGCGGCCTACGAGCAGTACTTC. The whole variable domain, remainder taken from reference TRBV14 and TRBJ2-7, is EAGVTQFPSHSVIEKGQTVTLRCDPISGHDNLYWYRRVMGKEIKFLLHFVKESKQDESGMPNNRFLAERTGGTYSTLKVQPAELEDSGVYFCASTISPAAYEQYFGPGTRLTVT.

This clone has just one count. Written as DNA, the CDR3 is TGTGCCAGCAGCCAAGATCGCAGTTCTAACACTGAAGCTTTCTTT. It codes for CASSQDRSSNTEAFF. This rearrangement joins TRBV4-2 to TRBJ1-1; no clear D gene. V was shortened by 0 bases and J by 2 bases, with 10 bases between the two germline ends. The CDR3 extends over 15 amino acids. Germline V gives CDR1 LGHNA, CDR2 YNFKEQ.

This clone was found a few times. This sequence joins TRBV15 and TRBJ2-7, with D perhaps matching TRBD2 (5 bases). The CDR3 has 13 amino acids. Germline V lookup: CDR1 LNHNV, CDR2 YYDKDF (reference sequence). Trimming pared 1 base from V and 5 bases from J, leaving 9 bases between. CDR3: CATSRGLLDEQYF. The CDR3 DNA reads as TGTGCCACCAGCAGAGGTTTACTAGACGAGCAGTACTTC. Variable domain in full (rest from reference TRBV15 and TRBJ2-7): DAMVIQNPRYQVTQFGKPVTLSCSQTLNHNVMYWYQQKSSQAPKLLFHYYDKDFNNEADTPDNFQSRRPNTSFCFLDIRSPGLGDTAMYLCATSRGLLDEQYFGPGTRLTVT.

This clone was seen a single time. The chain carries TRBV4-1 and TRBJ1-1, with D perhaps matching TRBD1 (5 bases). This CDR3 spans 16 amino acids. Germline CDR1 and CDR2: MGHRA and YSYEKL. V lost 1 base and J 0 bases, leaving 12 bases between the germline ends. CDR3 amino acids: CASSQVWGSMNTEAFF. Here the CDR3 DNA reads TGCGCCAGCAGCCAAGTCTGGGGCAGTATGAACACTGAAGCTTTCTTT.

The chain employs TRBV15 and TRBJ2-3; D not certain. Germline V gives CDR1 LNHNV, CDR2 YYDKDF (reference sequence). V shed 1 base and J shed 2 bases, with 16 bases lying between them. This CDR3 is 17 amino acids long. The CDR3 reads CATSRGDGGLFTDTQYF. In nucleotides, the CDR3 is TGTGCCACCAGCAGAGGGGATGGCGGCTTGTTCACAGATACGCAGTATTTT.

The CDR3 spells CASSSRGHYGYTF. In DNA, the CDR3 is TGTGCCAGCAGCTCCAGGGGGCACTATGGCTACACCTTC. The rearrangement joins TRBV7-9 to TRBJ1-2; 8 positions match TRBD1. With 4 bases clipped from V and 3 bases from J, the junction kept 1 base outside the gene matches. This CDR3 has 13 amino acids. The V gene's germline CDR1 is SEHNR and CDR2 FQNEAQ (reference sequence).

The rearrangement uses TRBV5-8 and TRBJ2-5; 11 nucleotides match TRBD1. The CDR3 loop spans 17 amino acids. Germline V gene sequence: CDR1 SGHTS, CDR2 YDEGEE. V trimming: 4 bases; J trimming: 1 base; junction bases outside the gene matches: 9. CDR3 protein: CASSLGTGGSFQETQYF. The CDR3 DNA reads as TGTGCCAGCAGCCTAGGGACAGGGGGTTCTTTCCAAGAGACCCAGTACTTC.

The J gene is TRBJ2-7, the V gene TRBV4-2, with a possible D match to TRBD2 (7 bases). CDR1 is LGHNA, CDR2 YNFKEQ, per germline. This CDR3 spans 15 amino acids. V was cut by 6 bases and J by 5 bases, with 20 bases left in between. The CDR3 bases are TGTGCCAGCAGTCCAGCCGGGGGCGGGGGCGACGAGCAGTACTTC. It yields the protein CASSPAGGGGDEQYF.

This sequence joins TRBV7-8 and TRBJ1-5; D might be TRBD1 (5 bases). Per the germline V gene, CDR1 is SGHVS and CDR2 is FQNEAQ. V was pared by 3 bases and J by 4 bases, with 7 bases between. The CDR3 has 13 amino acids. This chain's CDR3 is CASSFQGNQPQHF. CDR3 sequence (DNA): TGTGCCAGCAGCTTTCAGGGAAATCAGCCCCAGCATTTT.

This chain joins TRBV7-9 and TRBJ2-3, with a tentative D call TRBD1 (6 bases). The germline V gene encodes CDR1 SEHNR and CDR2 FQNEAQ (reference sequence). This CDR3 has 15 amino acids. Trimming cost V 8 bases and J 0 bases, with 15 bases left between them. In DNA form, the CDR3 reads TGTGCCAGCGGGTACCTGGGACAAAGCACAGATACGCAGTATTTT. Protein: CASGYLGQSTDTQYF.

This clone is large in the sample. The chain couples TRBV6-5 to TRBJ2-1, with D hard to call. From germline, CDR1 is MNHEY and CDR2 SVGAGI. The CDR3 runs to 13 residues. Trimming stripped 6 bases from V and 1 base from J, with 7 bases between. The CDR3 DNA follows: TGTGCCAGCAGACGGAATTCCTACAATGAGCAGTTCTTC. Amino acid sequence: CASRRNSYNEQFF.

CDR3 coding DNA: TGTGCCAGCAGTTTGGAACAGGGGGTTGAGAATTCACCCCTCCACTTT. Protein sequence: CASSLEQGVENSPLHF. The V and J genes are TRBV28 and TRBJ1-6, with TRBD1 matching over 8 bases. The V segment lost 3 bases and the J segment 7 bases; nucleotides outside the gene matches: 8. The CDR3 extends over 16 amino acids. CDR1 is MDHEN and CDR2 is SYDVKM in the germline V gene.

This clone was counted once. V is TRBV7-6 and J is TRBJ2-2, with a tentative D call TRBD1 (6 bases). Germline CDR1 and CDR2: SGHVS and FNYEAQ. The CDR3 loop spans 15 amino acids. V was trimmed by 4 bases and J by 1 base, leaving 10 bases between them. The CDR3 bases are TGTGCCAGCAGCTCGCGAGGGGGGAACACCGGGGAGCTGTTTTTT. It is translated as CASSSRGGNTGELFF.

The chain combines TRBV4-1 with TRBJ2-2; TRBD2 aligns across 8 bases. CDR3 size: 16 residues. V shed 3 bases, J shed 8 bases, and the junction held 11 bases outside the gene matches. The V gene's germline CDR1 is MGHRA and CDR2 YSYEKL. The CDR3: CASSQETSVGKGELFF. As DNA, the CDR3 is TGCGCCAGCAGCCAGGAGACTAGCGTTGGGAAGGGGGAGCTGTTTTTT.

V usage is TRBV27 and J usage is TRBJ2-5; 9 bases fit TRBD1. Per the germline V gene, CDR1 is MNHEY and CDR2 is SMNVEV (reference sequence). CDR3 size: 15 residues. Trimming cost V 6 bases and J 5 bases; bases outside gene matches: 10. The CDR3 DNA follows: TGTGCCAGCAGAGACAACAGGGGGCTTCGGGAGACCCAGTACTTC. It is translated as CASRDNRGLRETQYF.

This rearrangement joins TRBV27 to TRBJ2-1; D might be TRBD2 (5 bases). Germline lookup yields CDR1 MNHEY and CDR2 SMNVEV (reference sequence). CDR3 length: 16 residues. Trimming stripped 3 bases from V and 0 bases from J, with 12 bases between. The CDR3 is CASSFTRGISYNEQFF. In nucleotides, the CDR3 is TGTGCCAGCAGTTTTACTAGAGGGATCTCCTACAATGAGCAGTTCTTC.

The V gene is TRBV4-2, the J gene TRBJ2-3; 9 nucleotides agree with TRBD2. Per the germline V gene, CDR1 is LGHNA and CDR2 is YNFKEQ. The CDR3 sequence is 17 residues long. J gave up 2 bases and V 2 bases, and 8 bases lay outside the gene matches. The CDR3 reads CASSQSPGLANTDTQYF. The CDR3, as DNA: TGTGCCAGCAGCCAATCACCGGGACTAGCTAACACAGATACGCAGTATTTT.

The table lists this clone with a few counts. V usage is TRBV2 and J usage is TRBJ2-5, with TRBD1 as a possible D gene (6 bases). The germline CDR1 and CDR2 sequences are SNHLY and FYNNEI. V was pared by 3 bases and J by 4 bases, with 12 bases between. The CDR3 contains 14 residues. Here the CDR3 DNA reads TGTGCCAGCAGTGACACAGGGAGCGGAGAGACCCAGTACTTC. Encoded protein: CASSDTGSGETQYF.

Turning to this clone: Other DNA sequences in the same sample also yield this CDR3. The gene calls are TRBV18 and TRBJ2-2; no clear D. Trimming left V 0 bases short and J 4 bases short, with 9 bases between. Germline CDR1 and CDR2: KGHSH and LQKENI. This CDR3 has 15 residues. CDR3 DNA: TGTGCCAGCTCACCACCGATCTCCGTCACCGGGGAGCTGTTTTTT. Amino acid sequence: CASSPPISVTGELFF.

The chain couples TRBV5-6 to TRBJ2-7, with D perhaps matching TRBD1 or TRBD2 (5 bases each). CDR1 and CDR2 (germline): SGHDT, YYEEEE. The CDR3 sequence is 14 residues long. Trimming removed 4 bases from V and 3 bases from J, with 14 bases in between. The CDR3 reads CASSVSGTVYEQYF. In DNA form, the CDR3 reads TGTGCCAGCAGCGTCTCCGGGACCGTCTACGAGCAGTACTTC. The variable domain in full, completed from reference TRBV5-6 and TRBJ2-7, reads DAGVTQSPTHLIKTRGQQVTLRCSPKSGHDTVSWYQQALGQGPQFIFQYYEEEERQRGNFPDRFSGHQFPNYSSELNVNALLLGDSALYLCASSVSGTVYEQYFGPGTRLTVT.

V is TRBV7-9 and J is TRBJ2-7; 9 positions match TRBD1. The CDR3 loop spans 15 amino acids. Trimming cost V 5 bases and J 3 bases; bases outside gene matches: 8. Germline CDR1 is SEHNR and CDR2 is FQNEAQ (reference sequence). In DNA, the CDR3 is TGTGCCAGCAGCGACACCGGGACAGGGTACTACGAGCAGTACTTC. Amino acids: CASSDTGTGYYEQYF.

This chain joins TRBV6-6 and TRBJ1-4; D perhaps matches TRBD1 (6 bases). Trimming pared 2 bases from V and 7 bases from J, leaving 17 bases between. This CDR3 is 16 amino acids long. The germline V gene has CDR1 MNHNY and CDR2 SVGAGI (reference sequence). The CDR3 loop is CASSYPGGGGSEKLFF. The CDR3 coding sequence is TGTGCCAGCAGTTACCCCGGGGGAGGGGGTAGTGAAAAACTGTTTTTT.

CDR3 region: CASSQQVANQPQHF. As DNA, the CDR3 is TGTGCCAGTAGCCAACAGGTGGCCAATCAGCCCCAGCATTTT. The chain is built from TRBV19 and TRBJ1-5, with TRBD1 as a possible D gene (5 bases). V was pared by 6 bases and J by 3 bases, with 12 bases between. Germline loops: CDR1 LNHDA, CDR2 SQIVND (reference sequence). The CDR3 has 14 residues.

This chain links TRBV28 with TRBJ2-7; tentatively, D is TRBD1 (5 bases). CDR1 is MDHEN, CDR2 SYDVKM, per germline. Trimming cost V 6 bases and J 4 bases, with 13 bases left between them. The CDR3 is 13 residues long. CDR3 in DNA: TGTGCCAGCAGCCCAGGGATCTCTTACGAGCAGTACTTC. It yields the protein CASSPGISYEQYF. The entire variable domain, with the rest obtained from reference TRBV28 and TRBJ2-7, is as follows: DVKVTQSSRYLVKRTGEKVFLECVQDMDHENMFWYRQDPGLGLRLIYFSYDVKMKEKGDIPEGYSVSREKKERFSLILESASTNQTSMYLCASSPGISYEQYFGPGTRLTVT.